This T cell receptor beta chain was sequenced in a study of beta chain features in type 1 diabetes. One heparinised blood draw, averaging about 116 mL, came from each donor. Using CD45RO/CCR7/CD25/CD127/CD95/CD27, CD4+ naive, central memory, regulatory and stem cell-like memory cells were sorted. This CDR3 contains 14 residues. Trimming removed 1 base at V and 5 bases at J, with 11 bases between. Germline loops: CDR1 SGHRS, CDR2 YFSETQ. Expressed TCRB transcripts were sequenced because the isolated RNA had all been reverse transcribed beforehand. Only in-frame clones appear in the TCRdb table, and some are missing; sequencing was by immunoSEQ multiplex PCR. The sample carries hundreds of thousands of clones, roughly 16% recorded once.

V usage is TRBV5-1 and J usage is TRBJ2-3, with D tentatively TRBD2 (6 bases). The source material was naive CD4+ T cells from blood. The source is a young man in good health. Here the CDR3 DNA reads TGCGCCAGCAGCTTGAGCGGGTATGGAGATACGCAGTATTTT. This codes for CASSLSGYGDTQYF.